Shown below are 22 T cell receptor beta chains from a single sample sequenced in a study of blood T cell repertoires in COVID-19 (dated by TCRdb to the early 2020s). Receptors were amplified or captured by the immunoSEQ multiplex PCR assay. TCRdb mirrors the immuneACCESS table, restricted to in-frame sequences. Some clones are absent from its copies; in checked studies, under half trace to an unresolved V gene, and the reason for the others is unknown. Within this sample are about 190,000 clones, with less than 85% of them counted one time only. The biggest ten clones account for roughly 3.2% of the sample. Material for sequencing was PBMCs or T cells enriched from blood (not recorded which). All receptors derive from a woman aged 25 to 39 who had recovered from COVID-19.

CDR3 nucleotide sequence: TGTGCCAGCAGCTCTCGACAGGGGGCCCTCCGGGGCAATCAGCCCCAGCATTTT. It is translated as CASSSRQGALRGNQPQHF. The genes are TRBV7-8 and TRBJ1-5, with TRBD1 matching 10 bases. The V segment lost 4 bases and the J segment 2 bases; nucleotides outside the gene matches: 11. The CDR3 length is 18 residues. The germline CDR1 and CDR2 sequences are SGHVS and FQNEAQ. The variable domain in full, completed from reference TRBV7-8 and TRBJ1-5, reads GAGVSQSPRYKVAKRGQDVALRCDPISGHVSLFWYQQALGQGPEFLTYFQNEAQLDKSGLPSDRFFAERPEGSVSTLKIQRTQQEDSAVYLCASSSRQGALRGNQPQHFGDGTRLSIL.

This sequence joins TRBV28 and TRBJ2-7, with 7 bases fitting TRBD1. Germline V gives CDR1 MDHEN, CDR2 SYDVKM. Unmatched junction bases numbered 5, after V lost 8 bases and J lost 1 base. This CDR3 has 13 amino acids. The CDR3 coding sequence is TGTGCCAGCCAAAGACAGGGTTCCTACGAGCAGTACGTC. Protein product: CASQRQGSYEQYV.

The rearrangement links TRBV30 to TRBJ1-2; 9 bases fit TRBD1. This CDR3 has 14 amino acids. J was trimmed by 7 bases and V by 4 bases; bases with no gene match: 10. From germline, CDR1 is GTSNPN and CDR2 SVGIG (reference sequence). The CDR3: CAWTADRGASGYTF. For the CDR3, the DNA is TGTGCCTGGACCGCGGACAGGGGAGCATCTGGCTACACCTTC.

V is TRBV28 and J is TRBJ2-4, with 11 bases lining up with TRBD2. From germline, CDR1 is MDHEN and CDR2 SYDVKM. The V and J ends lost 6 bases and 0 bases, in that order; junction bases with no gene match: 10. The CDR3 has 18 residues. Written as DNA, the CDR3 is TGTGCCAGCAGCACGGGACTAGCGGTGATCCTAGCCAAAAACATTCAGTACTTC. The encoded protein is CASSTGLAVILAKNIQYF.

The chain uses TRBV12-3 or TRBV12-4 and TRBJ1-2, with TRBD1 as a possible D gene (5 bases). The CDR3 consists of 13 residues. V was cut by 4 bases and J by 4 bases, with 10 bases left in between. The CDR3 loop is CASSSQGFYGYTF. CDR3 sequence (DNA): TGTGCCAGCAGTTCGCAGGGATTCTATGGCTACACCTTC.

The chain employs TRBV27 and TRBJ1-1, with 11 bases aligning to TRBD1. The CDR3 sequence is 16 residues long. J gave up 4 bases and V 0 bases, and 4 bases lay outside the gene matches. CDR1 is MNHEY, CDR2 SMNVEV, per germline (reference sequence). The CDR3 here is CASSLSGQGAGTEAFF. The CDR3 bases are TGTGCCAGCAGTTTATCCGGACAGGGGGCGGGCACTGAAGCTTTCTTT.

The J gene is TRBJ1-2, the V gene TRBV29-1; 7 nucleotides align to TRBD1. V dropped 2 bases and J dropped 8; count of bases not matched to a gene: 17. The germline V gene has CDR1 SQVTM and CDR2 ANQGSEA. The CDR3 contains 16 residues. This chain's CDR3 is CSVEPGRQGLAAGYTF. The CDR3 DNA sequence: TGCAGCGTTGAACCCGGCAGACAGGGACTGGCAGCGGGCTACACCTTC.

The genes are TRBV24-1 and TRBJ1-2, with 11 bases identical to TRBD1. The CDR3 is 15 residues long. J gave up 5 bases and V 2 bases, and 3 bases lay outside the gene matches. Germline V gene lookup returns CDR1 KGHDR and CDR2 SFDVKD. Here the CDR3 reads CATSDWDRGGYGYTF. The CDR3 DNA reads TGTGCCACCAGTGATTGGGACAGGGGGGGATATGGCTACACCTTC.

This clone was seen just once. This chain links TRBV6-5 with TRBJ2-7; 7 bases are a match to TRBD1. Germline CDR1 is MNHEY and CDR2 is SVGAGI. The V gene end was trimmed by 2 bases and the J gene end by 4 bases; junction bases not matched to a gene: 5. This CDR3 has 14 amino acids. CDR3 nucleotides: TGTGCCAGCAGTTACGAGACAGGGTGGTACGAGCAGTACTTC. This translates into CASSYETGWYEQYF.

V gene TRBV6-5 combines with J gene TRBJ1-5; TRBD1 is a possible D gene (5 bases). V lost 5 bases and J lost 0, with 11 bases in between. Germline CDR1 and CDR2: MNHEY and SVGAGI. The CDR3 runs 15 residues. The CDR3 protein is CASSHRQISNQPQHF. The CDR3 nucleotides read TGTGCCAGCAGTCATAGACAGATTAGCAATCAGCCCCAGCATTTT.

This clone has only one observation. V usage is TRBV7-9 and J usage is TRBJ2-2; D may be TRBD1 (6 bases). V lost 1 base and J 3 bases, leaving 9 bases between the germline ends. Germline assignment: CDR1 SEHNR and CDR2 FQNEAQ (reference sequence). There are 15 residues in the CDR3. The DNA for the CDR3 is TGTGCCAGCAGCTTAGGGACAGACGACACCGGGGAGCTGTTTTTT. As protein: CASSLGTDDTGELFF. The full variable domain, in which reference TRBV7-9 and TRBJ2-2 provide the parts outside the CDR3, is DTGVSQNPRHKITKRGQNVTFRCDPISEHNRLYWYRQTLGQGPEFLTYFQNEAQLEKSRLLSDRFSAERPKGSFSTLEIQRTEQGDSAMYLCASSLGTDDTGELFFGEGSRLTVL.

The chain joins TRBV3-1 (or the pseudogene TRBV3-2) to TRBJ2-7, with TRBD2 matching over 8 bases. Trimming at V came to 1 base and at J to 0 bases, leaving 17 bases not matched to a gene. The CDR3 loop spans 20 amino acids. Germline values: CDR1 LGHDT, CDR2 YNNKEL (reference sequence). CDR3 bases: TGTGCCAGCAGCCAAGCCCTAGCGGGCAGGGGCAGTAGGAGCTCCTACGAGCAGTACTTC. It encodes CASSQALAGRGSRSSYEQYF.

The rearrangement uses TRBV5-1 and TRBJ2-3, with 10 nucleotides matching TRBD2. CDR1 and CDR2 from the germline V gene are SGHRS and YFSETQ. The CDR3 is made up of 17 amino acids. Trimming at V came to 3 bases and at J to 3 bases, leaving 10 bases not matched to a gene. For the CDR3, the DNA is TGCGCCAGCAGCTCGATCGGACTAGCGGCTGGTACAGATACGCAGTATTTT. Its translation is CASSSIGLAAGTDTQYF. Together with reference TRBV5-1 and TRBJ2-3, the CDR3 gives the full variable domain: KAGVTQTPRYLIKTRGQQVTLSCSPISGHRSVSWYQQTPGQGLQFLFEYFSETQRNKGNFPGRFSGRQFSNSRSEMNVSTLELGDSALYLCASSSIGLAAGTDTQYFGPGTRLTVL.

The chain carries TRBV7-8 and TRBJ2-7, with 8 bases that match TRBD2. The V gene's germline CDR1 is SGHVS and CDR2 FQNEAQ. The CDR3 runs to 19 residues. V was clipped by 1 base and J by 2 bases; unmatched bases: 16. For the CDR3, the DNA is TGTGCCAGCAGCTTAGGGAATCTAAGAGTGAGCGGGGGCACCTACGAGCAGTACTTC. It codes for CASSLGNLRVSGGTYEQYF.

The chain links TRBV29-1 to TRBJ2-7; tentatively, D is TRBD2 (6 bases). The ends were cut back, 7 bases at V and 2 bases at J, with 21 bases in the middle. Germline CDR1 SQVTM, CDR2 ANQGSEA. This CDR3 spans 15 amino acids. The CDR3 loop reads CSAMTPRETTYEQYF. The CDR3, as DNA: TGCAGCGCCATGACCCCCCGGGAGACTACCTACGAGCAGTACTTC.

The chain carries TRBV19 and TRBJ2-4, with D unclear. V was trimmed by 6 bases and J by 1 base, leaving 19 bases between them. CDR1 and CDR2 (germline): LNHDA, SQIVND (reference sequence). The CDR3 totals 17 residues. CDR3 loop: CASSSLADSRAKNIQYF. CDR3 DNA: TGTGCCAGTAGCTCGTTGGCGGATTCAAGGGCCAAAAACATTCAGTACTTC.

The genes are TRBV27 and TRBJ2-7, with 9 bases aligning to TRBD1. Germline trimming cut 0 bases from V and 2 bases from J; bases unmatched to any gene: 5. The CDR3 sequence is 16 residues long. The V gene's germline CDR1 is MNHEY and CDR2 SMNVEV (reference sequence). This CDR3 is CASSLSRGQGTYEQYF. In nucleotides, the CDR3 is TGTGCCAGCAGTTTATCGAGGGGACAGGGTACCTACGAGCAGTACTTC.

This chain joins TRBV5-1 and TRBJ2-7; maybe TRBD2 (6 bases). CDR1 is SGHRS and CDR2 is YFSETQ in the germline V gene. V lost 2 bases, J lost 6 bases, and 12 bases lay in between. The CDR3 covers 13 residues. CDR3 amino acids: CASSFGQGGEQYF. The CDR3 nucleotides are TGCGCCAGCAGCTTTGGGCAGGGAGGCGAGCAGTACTTC.

The chain combines TRBV6-5 with TRBJ2-3; perhaps TRBD2 as D (7 bases). The germline CDR1 and CDR2 sequences are MNHEY and SVGAGI. V was clipped by 6 bases and J by 0 bases, with 13 bases between them. The CDR3 has 15 amino acids. CDR3 protein: CASRGGRGSTDTQYF. The CDR3 DNA follows: TGTGCCAGCAGGGGGGGGCGGGGTAGCACAGATACGCAGTATTTT.

The V gene is TRBV25-1, the J gene TRBJ1-3; D remains unclear. With 8 bases removed from V and 4 bases from J, the gap between germline ends came to 18 bases. The germline V gene encodes CDR1 MGHDK and CDR2 SYGVNS. The CDR3 spans 15 residues. The CDR3 here is CASPGVCGLGNTIYF. CDR3 DNA: TGTGCCAGCCCCGGGGTGTGCGGGTTAGGAAACACCATATATTTT. The whole variable domain, filled in from reference TRBV25-1 and TRBJ1-3, reads EADIYQTPRYLVIGTGKKITLECSQTMGHDKMYWYQQDPGMELHLIHYSYGVNSTEKGDLSSESTVSRIRTEHFPLTLESARPSHTSQYLCASPGVCGLGNTIYFGEGSWLTVV.

The V and J genes are TRBV29-1 and TRBJ2-2; 8 nucleotides align to TRBD2. This CDR3 spans 13 amino acids. The V gene end was trimmed by 7 bases and the J gene end by 4 bases; junction bases not matched to a gene: 5. The germline V gene encodes CDR1 SQVTM and CDR2 ANQGSEA. The CDR3 DNA reads TGCAGCGCCTGGGGACTAGTCACCGGGGAGCTGTTTTTT. It codes for CSAWGLVTGELFF.

The rearrangement uses TRBV4-2 and TRBJ2-3; no reliable D call. Trimming shortened V by 1 base and J by 1 base, and 9 bases separated the two germline ends. CDR3 length equals 15 residues. CDR1 and CDR2 (germline): LGHNA, YNFKEQ. Written as DNA, the CDR3 is TGTGCCAGCAGCCAAGGGGCTCAGGGCACAGATACGCAGTATTTT. This translates into CASSQGAQGTDTQYF.